Here is one T cell receptor (beta chain) with its context. Its cognate antigen is unknown. This sample is drawn from a study of PD-1 blockade in mismatch repair-deficient tumors. Turning to the study itself: Patients had eleven to twelve mismatch repair-deficient cancer types, all previously treated and progressing.

Study results and caveats: Rapid post-treatment expansion, then contraction, generally preceding radiologic response, marked tumor-resident clones.

CDR3 size: 14 residues. V was shortened by 4 bases and J by 2 bases, with 13 bases between the two germline ends. Germline CDR1 reads SGHRS; CDR2 reads YFSETQ. Clones were read by immunoSEQ multiplex PCR, and TCRdb kept only the in-frame ones, dropping some. The table lists about 34,000 clones, around 80% of them singletons. Mismatch repair deficiency was confirmed in all patients, by PCR or immunohistochemistry. TCRs were sequenced from a few patients responding to pembrolizumab. V and J are TRBV5-1 and TRBJ2-7; tentative D call: TRBD2 (6 bases). The material was PBMCs, obtained 6 to 7 weeks after starting pembrolizumab. The sequence came from an adult with mismatch repair-deficient cancer. The CDR3 is CASSLGGLTYEQYF. CDR3 DNA sequence: TGCGCCAGCAGCCTCGGGGGTTTAACCTACGAGCAGTACTTC.